The source of this T cell receptor (beta chain) is a study of blood T cell repertoires in COVID-19. The wider study: The samples span acute and convalescent COVID-19 from the United States, Italy and Spain.

In the original workflow: It was from reference gene primer amplification that nucleated cell counts were estimated. The assay was immunoSEQ multiplex PCR, and TCRdb's table has in-frame clones only and misses some. That table gives V, J and clone size, and the DNA gave D and trimming. The data contain about 190,000 clones, roughly 89% of them singletons. CDR3 length: 14 residues. Germline V gene sequence: CDR1 MNHEY, CDR2 SVGAGI. The germline V and J ends were trimmed by 4 bases and 0 bases, with 10 bases remaining between them. The chain couples TRBV6-5 to TRBJ2-7; D is possibly TRBD1 (6 bases). Sequencing was performed on peripheral blood. The receptor's source is a man aged 35 to 55 with acute or convalescent COVID-19. CDR3 nucleotide sequence: TGTGCCAGCAGTTCCGTGGACAGCTCCTACGAGCAGTACTTC. This translates into CASSSVDSSYEQYF.